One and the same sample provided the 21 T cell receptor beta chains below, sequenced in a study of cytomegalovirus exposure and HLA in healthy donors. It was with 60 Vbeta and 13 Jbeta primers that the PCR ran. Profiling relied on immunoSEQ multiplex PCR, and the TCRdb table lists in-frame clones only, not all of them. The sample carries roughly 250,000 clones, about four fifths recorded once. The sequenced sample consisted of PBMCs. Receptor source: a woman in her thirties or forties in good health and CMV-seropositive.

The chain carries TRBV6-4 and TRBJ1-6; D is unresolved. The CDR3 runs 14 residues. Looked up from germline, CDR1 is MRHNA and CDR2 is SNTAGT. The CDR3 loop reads CASRSKEFNSPLHF. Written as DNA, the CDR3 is TGTGCATCGAGGAGTAAGGAATTCAATTCACCCCTCCACTTT.

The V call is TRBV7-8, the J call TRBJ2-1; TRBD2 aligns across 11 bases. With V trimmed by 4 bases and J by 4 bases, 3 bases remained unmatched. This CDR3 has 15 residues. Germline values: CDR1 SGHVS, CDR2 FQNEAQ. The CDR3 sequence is CASSSGLAAYNEQFF. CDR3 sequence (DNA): TGTGCCAGCAGCTCGGGACTAGCGGCTTACAATGAGCAGTTCTTC.

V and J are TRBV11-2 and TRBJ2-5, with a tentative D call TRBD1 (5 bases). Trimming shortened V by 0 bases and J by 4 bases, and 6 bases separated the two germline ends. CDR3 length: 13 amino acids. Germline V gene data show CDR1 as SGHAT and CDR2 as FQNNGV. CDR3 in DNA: TGTGCCAGCAGCTTAGATCAGGGAGAGACCCAGTACTTC. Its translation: CASSLDQGETQYF.

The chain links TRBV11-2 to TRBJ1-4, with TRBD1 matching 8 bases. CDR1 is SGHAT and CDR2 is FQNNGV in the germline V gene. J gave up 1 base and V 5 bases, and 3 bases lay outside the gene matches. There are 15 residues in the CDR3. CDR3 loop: CASSPDRGTNEKLFF. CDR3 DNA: TGTGCCAGCAGCCCCGACAGGGGAACTAATGAAAAACTGTTTTTT.

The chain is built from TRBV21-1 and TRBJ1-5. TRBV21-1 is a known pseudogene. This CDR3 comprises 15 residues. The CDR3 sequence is CASSKALRVNQPQHF. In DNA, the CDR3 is TGTGCCAGCAGCAAAGCTTTGAGGGTTAATCAGCCCCAGCATTTT.

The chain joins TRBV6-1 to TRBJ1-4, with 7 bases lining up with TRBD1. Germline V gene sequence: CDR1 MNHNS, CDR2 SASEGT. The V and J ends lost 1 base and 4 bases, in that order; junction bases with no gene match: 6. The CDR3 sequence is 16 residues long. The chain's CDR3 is CASSEVLGQINEKLFF. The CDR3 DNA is TGTGCCAGCAGTGAAGTCCTGGGACAGATTAATGAAAAACTGTTTTTT.

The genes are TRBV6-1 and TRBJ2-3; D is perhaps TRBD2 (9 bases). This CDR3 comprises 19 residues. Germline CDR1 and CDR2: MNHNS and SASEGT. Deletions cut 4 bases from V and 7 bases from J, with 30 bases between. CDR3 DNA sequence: TGTGCCAGCAGTGCCCAGGGGGCGGAAAGCGGGAGGCCAACTTATACGCAGTATTTT. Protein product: CASSAQGAESGRPTYTQYF.

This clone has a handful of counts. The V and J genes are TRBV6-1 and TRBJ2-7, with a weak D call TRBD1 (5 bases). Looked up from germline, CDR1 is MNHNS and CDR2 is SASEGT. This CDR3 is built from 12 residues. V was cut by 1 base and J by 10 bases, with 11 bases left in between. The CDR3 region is CASSEGPGPQYF. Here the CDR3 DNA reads TGTGCCAGCAGTGAAGGACCAGGGCCACAGTACTTC.

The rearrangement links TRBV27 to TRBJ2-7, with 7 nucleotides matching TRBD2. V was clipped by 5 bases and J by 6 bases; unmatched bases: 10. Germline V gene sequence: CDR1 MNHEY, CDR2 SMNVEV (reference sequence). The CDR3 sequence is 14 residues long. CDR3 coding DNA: TGTGCCAGCAGTCCGCTCGGGACTAACGCCGAGCAGTACTTC. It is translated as CASSPLGTNAEQYF.

CDR3 loop: CASSLDHPGQQNTEAFF. Written as DNA, the CDR3 is TGCGCCAGCAGCTTGGACCATCCCGGACAGCAGAACACTGAAGCTTTCTTT. The chain is built from TRBV5-1 and TRBJ1-1, with TRBD1 as a possible D gene (6 bases). V lost 0 bases and J 1 base, leaving 16 bases between the germline ends. CDR1 and CDR2 from the germline V gene are SGHRS and YFSETQ. The CDR3 runs 17 residues.

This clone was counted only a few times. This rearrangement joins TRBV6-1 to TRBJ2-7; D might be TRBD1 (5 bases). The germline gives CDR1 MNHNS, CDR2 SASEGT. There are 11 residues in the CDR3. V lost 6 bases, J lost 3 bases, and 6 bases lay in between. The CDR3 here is CASRQDYEQYF. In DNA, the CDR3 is TGTGCCAGCAGACAGGACTACGAGCAGTACTTC.

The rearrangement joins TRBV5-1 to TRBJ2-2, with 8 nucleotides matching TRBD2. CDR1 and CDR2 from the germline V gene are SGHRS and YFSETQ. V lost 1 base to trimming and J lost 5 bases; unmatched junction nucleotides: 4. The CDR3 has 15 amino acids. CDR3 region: CASSLREGQTGELFF. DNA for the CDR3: TGCGCCAGCAGCTTGCGGGAGGGCCAAACCGGGGAGCTGTTTTTT.

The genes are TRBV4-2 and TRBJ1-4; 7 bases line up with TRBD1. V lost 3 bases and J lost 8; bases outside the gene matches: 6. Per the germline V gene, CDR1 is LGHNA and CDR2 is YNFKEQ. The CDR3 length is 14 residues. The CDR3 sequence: CASSHTQGDEKLFF. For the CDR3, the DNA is TGTGCCAGCAGCCATACCCAGGGGGACGAAAAACTGTTTTTT.

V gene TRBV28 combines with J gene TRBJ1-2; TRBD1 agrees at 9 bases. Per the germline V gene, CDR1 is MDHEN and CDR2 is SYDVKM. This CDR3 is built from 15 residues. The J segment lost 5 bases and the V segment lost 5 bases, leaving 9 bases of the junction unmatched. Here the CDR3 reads CASSIDRGISYGYTF. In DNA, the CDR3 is TGTGCCAGCAGTATTGACAGGGGGATTAGTTATGGCTACACCTTC.

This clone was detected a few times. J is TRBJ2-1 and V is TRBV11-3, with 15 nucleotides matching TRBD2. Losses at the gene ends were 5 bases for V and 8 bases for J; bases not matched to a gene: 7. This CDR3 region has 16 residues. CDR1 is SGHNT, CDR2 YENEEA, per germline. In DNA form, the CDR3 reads TGTGCCAGCAGCACACAGGGACTAGCGGGAGGACATGAGCAGTTCTTC. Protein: CASSTQGLAGGHEQFF.

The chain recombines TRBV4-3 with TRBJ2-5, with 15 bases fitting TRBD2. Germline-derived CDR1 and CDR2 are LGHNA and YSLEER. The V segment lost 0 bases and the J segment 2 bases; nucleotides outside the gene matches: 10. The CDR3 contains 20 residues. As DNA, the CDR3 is TGCGCCAGCAGCCAAGATGGTTCTACCGGGACTAGCGGGAGGCAAGAGACCCAGTACTTC. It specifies CASSQDGSTGTSGRQETQYF.

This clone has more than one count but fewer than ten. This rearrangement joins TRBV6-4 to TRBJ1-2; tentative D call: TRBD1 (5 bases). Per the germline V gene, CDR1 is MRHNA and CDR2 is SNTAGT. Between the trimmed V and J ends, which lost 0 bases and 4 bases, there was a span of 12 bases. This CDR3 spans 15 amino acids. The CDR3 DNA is TGTGCCAGCAGTGACTCGATGGGGGGAGCCTATGGCTACACCTTC. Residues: CASSDSMGGAYGYTF.

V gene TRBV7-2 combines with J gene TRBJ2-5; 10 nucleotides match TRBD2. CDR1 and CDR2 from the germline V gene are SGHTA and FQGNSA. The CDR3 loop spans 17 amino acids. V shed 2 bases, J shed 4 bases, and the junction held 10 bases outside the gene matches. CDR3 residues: CASSLSLLAGVGETQYF. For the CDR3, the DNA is TGTGCCAGCAGCTTATCCCTTCTAGCGGGAGTGGGAGAGACCCAGTACTTC.

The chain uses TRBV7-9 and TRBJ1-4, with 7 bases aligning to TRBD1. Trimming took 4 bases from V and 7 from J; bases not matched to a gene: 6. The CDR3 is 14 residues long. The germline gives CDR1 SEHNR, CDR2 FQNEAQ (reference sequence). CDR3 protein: CASSSPGGTEKLFF. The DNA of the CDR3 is TGTGCCAGCAGCTCCCCAGGGGGTACTGAAAAACTGTTTTTT.

The CDR3 loop reads CASSYPSGSGDNEQFF. In nucleotides, the CDR3 is TGTGCCAGCAGTTACCCTAGCGGGAGTGGGGACAATGAGCAGTTCTTC. The rearrangement joins TRBV6-5 to TRBJ2-1, with 10 bases lining up with TRBD2. With V trimmed by 2 bases and J by 5 bases, 6 bases remained unmatched. The germline CDR1 and CDR2 sequences are MNHEY and SVGAGI. The CDR3 has 16 residues.

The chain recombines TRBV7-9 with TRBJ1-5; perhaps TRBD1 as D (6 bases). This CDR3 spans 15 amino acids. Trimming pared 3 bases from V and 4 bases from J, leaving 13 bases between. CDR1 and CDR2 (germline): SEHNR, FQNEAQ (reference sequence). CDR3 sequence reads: CASSLAQGLNQPQHF. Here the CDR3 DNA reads TGTGCCAGCAGCTTGGCACAGGGTTTGAATCAGCCCCAGCATTTT.